The next 17 T cell receptor beta chains were all read from a single sample in a study of T cell responses to AZD1222 COVID-19 vaccine. Produced via immunoSEQ multiplex PCR; TCRdb's table is partial and in-frame only. The table lists roughly 150,000 clones, roughly nine tenths of them singletons. Sequences were derived from peripheral blood, sampled on day 0 of AZD1222 vaccination. These TCRs come from an adult in good health.

The V call is TRBV4-3, the J call TRBJ2-2; D perhaps matches TRBD2 (6 bases). The CDR3 has 14 amino acids. With 2 bases removed from V and 6 bases from J, the gap between germline ends came to 10 bases. CDR1 LGHNA and CDR2 YSLEER come from the germline V gene. CDR3 DNA: TGCGCCAGCAGCCAAAATGCGGGGCCCGGGGAGCTGTTTTTT. Translating gives CASSQNAGPGELFF.

The genes are TRBV27 and TRBJ2-1; 7 bases are a match to TRBD1. Germline V lookup: CDR1 MNHEY, CDR2 SMNVEV (reference sequence). The CDR3 runs 16 residues. Unmatched junction bases numbered 6, after V lost 0 bases and J lost 4 bases. CDR3 residues: CASSLSEGAWYNEQFF. CDR3 coding DNA: TGTGCCAGCAGTTTATCAGAGGGGGCTTGGTACAATGAGCAGTTCTTC.

The gene calls are TRBV25-1 and TRBJ1-3; no firm D call. Germline V lookup: CDR1 MGHDK, CDR2 SYGVNS. Between the trimmed V and J ends, which lost 2 bases and 2 bases, there was a span of 10 bases. This CDR3 is 15 amino acids long. The CDR3 nucleotides read TGTGCCAGCAGTGAAGGCGAGGGAACTGGAAACACCATATATTTT. Amino acid sequence: CASSEGEGTGNTIYF.

This chain links TRBV7-3 with TRBJ2-3, with D possibly being TRBD1 (7 bases). The germline gives CDR1 SGHTA, CDR2 FQGTGA. CDR3 length: 15 amino acids. V gave up 5 bases and J gave up 2 bases, with 14 bases separating them. Here the CDR3 reads CASSAGQTTTDTQYF. The CDR3 region has the DNA TGTGCCAGCAGCGCGGGACAGACAACCACAGATACGCAGTATTTT.

The rearrangement links TRBV3-1 (or the pseudogene TRBV3-2) to TRBJ1-2; D might be TRBD1 (5 bases). This CDR3 spans 16 amino acids. V lost 8 bases to trimming and J lost 4 bases, with 23 bases between them. The germline V gene has CDR1 LGHDT and CDR2 YNNKEL (reference sequence). CDR3 sequence (DNA): TGTGCCAGCGCCGCGGGCTTGAGGGCTGGGGGCTATGGCTACACCTTC. Translation gives CASAAGLRAGGYGYTF.

This chain joins TRBV7-2 and TRBJ2-5; weak D call: TRBD1 (5 bases). CDR1 is SGHTA and CDR2 is FQGNSA in the germline V gene. V was trimmed by 1 base and J by 5 bases, leaving 11 bases between them. This CDR3 region has 14 residues. CDR3 residues: CASSLDPGQETQYF. The CDR3 DNA follows: TGTGCCAGCAGCTTAGATCCAGGGCAGGAGACCCAGTACTTC.

The rearrangement uses TRBV28 and TRBJ1-1; unclear D gene. Germline V gene lookup returns CDR1 MDHEN and CDR2 SYDVKM. The length of the CDR3 is 12 residues. V was trimmed by 8 bases and J by 5 bases, leaving 12 bases between them. The CDR3: CASGYRATEAFF. DNA of the CDR3: TGTGCCAGCGGGTATCGGGCAACTGAAGCTTTCTTT.

The genes are TRBV7-9 and TRBJ1-1; tentatively, D is TRBD1 (6 bases). V lost 3 bases and J lost 9, with 11 bases in between. The CDR3 spans 12 residues. From germline, CDR1 is SEHNR and CDR2 FQNEAQ (reference sequence). DNA of the CDR3: TGTGCCAGCAGCTTTGGGGACATCCAAGCTTTCTTT. Its translation: CASSFGDIQAFF.

The chain couples TRBV6-5 to TRBJ2-5, with a tentative D call TRBD1 (6 bases). V gave up 2 bases and J gave up 10 bases, with 17 bases separating them. The CDR3 extends over 14 amino acids. Germline values: CDR1 MNHEY, CDR2 SVGAGI. The CDR3 loop reads CASSYGAGVDFQYF. In DNA, the CDR3 is TGTGCCAGCAGTTACGGGGCAGGGGTGGATTTCCAGTACTTC.

V usage is TRBV4-1 and J usage is TRBJ1-1; no firm D call. V lost 4 bases to trimming and J lost 0 bases, with 9 bases between them. Germline loops: CDR1 MGHRA, CDR2 YSYEKL. The CDR3 covers 14 residues. The CDR3 loop reads CASSLRAMNTEAFF. Here the CDR3 DNA reads TGCGCCAGCAGCCTAAGGGCTATGAACACTGAAGCTTTCTTT.

In DNA form, the CDR3 reads TGTGCCAGCGAAGCGGGGAGCTCCTATAATTCACCCCTCCACTTT. It yields the protein CASEAGSSYNSPLHF. This sequence joins TRBV7-9 and TRBJ1-6; D is ambiguous. Deletions cut 8 bases from V and 0 bases from J, with 11 bases between. This CDR3 has 15 amino acids. Germline V gene data show CDR1 as SEHNR and CDR2 as FQNEAQ (reference sequence).

The gene calls are TRBV29-1 and TRBJ2-2; tentative D call: TRBD1 (5 bases). CDR3 length: 12 residues. The V end was cut by 4 bases, the J end by 7 bases, with 10 bases between. CDR1 is SQVTM and CDR2 is ANQGSEA in the germline V gene. The CDR3 DNA sequence: TGCAGCGTTGTTCTAGGGGACGGGGAGCTGTTTTTT. Amino acid sequence: CSVVLGDGELFF.

DNA of the CDR3: TGTGCCATCAGTGAGCCAAGTAACAGGAGTAGCAATCAGCCCCAGCATTTT. Amino acids: CAISEPSNRSSNQPQHF. This rearrangement joins TRBV10-3 to TRBJ1-5; TRBD1 is a possible D gene (5 bases). CDR1 ENHRY and CDR2 SYGVKD come from the germline V gene. This CDR3 has 17 residues. Trimming cost V 2 bases and J 0 bases, with 14 bases left between them.

The chain recombines TRBV6-2 or TRBV6-3 with TRBJ2-3, with D uncertain. CDR1 and CDR2 from the germline V gene are MNHEY and SVGEGT. CDR3 length equals 16 residues. V was pared by 2 bases and J by 6 bases, with 18 bases between. CDR3 nucleotides: TGTGCCAGCAGTTACCCCATCAATTGGAGATTGGATACGCAGTATTTT. Protein sequence: CASSYPINWRLDTQYF.

The rearrangement joins TRBV6-5 to TRBJ1-1; the match to TRBD1 covers 12 bases. V trimming: 4 bases; J trimming: 11 bases; junction bases outside the gene matches: 14. This CDR3 is 16 amino acids long. Germline V gene data show CDR1 as MNHEY and CDR2 as SVGAGI. The DNA of the CDR3 is TGTGCCAGCAGTTCTAGGGATCCGGGACAGGGGGCGGCGGCTTTCTTT. Translating gives CASSSRDPGQGAAAFF.

The chain carries TRBV19 and TRBJ2-5; D is uncertain. Trimming removed 4 bases from V and 5 bases from J, with 17 bases in between. Looked up from germline, CDR1 is LNHDA and CDR2 is SQIVND (reference sequence). CDR3 length: 15 residues. The CDR3 DNA reads TGTGCCAGTAGTACCATTTTTCGGAACGCGGAGACCCAGTACTTC. This sequence encodes CASSTIFRNAETQYF. Looking up the rest from reference TRBV19 and TRBJ2-5 gives the full variable domain: DGGITQSPKYLFRKEGQNVTLSCEQNLNHDAMYWYRQDPGQGLRLIYYSQIVNDFQKGDIAEGYSVSREKKESFPLTVTSAQKNPTAFYLCASSTIFRNAETQYFGPGTRLLVL.

The chain employs TRBV11-2 and TRBJ2-1; the D is unclear. The CDR3 extends over 12 amino acids. V was shortened by 3 bases and J by 8 bases, with 8 bases between the two germline ends. Germline V gene lookup returns CDR1 SGHAT and CDR2 FQNNGV. CDR3 DNA sequence: TGTGCCAGCAGCTTTAGCCCCGATGAGCAGTTCTTC. As protein: CASSFSPDEQFF.